The 15 T cell receptor beta chains in this list originate from one sample, sequenced in a study of blood T cell repertoires in COVID-19. Generated by immunoSEQ multiplex PCR, the TCRdb table keeps only in-frame clones and is missing some. The repertoire holds over 400,000 clones, roughly 88% seen once, with 1.4% to 1.5% in the top ten. Sequencing used peripheral blood. The receptors originated from a woman aged 25 to 39 with active or convalescent COVID-19.

This clone showed up just once. The chain uses TRBV5-1 and TRBJ1-2, with 9 bases fitting TRBD1. V shed 4 bases and J 6 bases; nucleotides not matched to a gene: 13. CDR1 SGHRS and CDR2 YFSETQ come from the germline V gene. This CDR3 spans 16 amino acids. CDR3 sequence reads: CASSAMGQGEWDGYTF. DNA of the CDR3: TGCGCCAGCAGCGCGATGGGACAGGGCGAGTGGGATGGCTACACCTTC. Variable domain in full (rest from reference TRBV5-1 and TRBJ1-2): KAGVTQTPRYLIKTRGQQVTLSCSPISGHRSVSWYQQTPGQGLQFLFEYFSETQRNKGNFPGRFSGRQFSNSRSEMNVSTLELGDSALYLCASSAMGQGEWDGYTFGSGTRLTVV.

The rearrangement joins TRBV4-2 to TRBJ2-3; 9 bases match TRBD2. V was pared by 0 bases and J by 0 bases, with 4 bases of the junction left unmatched. The V gene's germline CDR1 is LGHNA and CDR2 YNFKEQ. The CDR3 sequence is 17 residues long. The CDR3 loop is CASSQDERGASTDTQYF. The CDR3 DNA reads TGTGCCAGCAGCCAAGATGAGCGGGGGGCAAGCACAGATACGCAGTATTTT.

The genes are TRBV6-5 and TRBJ1-2; D unclear. CDR3 size: 15 residues. V dropped 2 bases and J dropped 4 bases, with 14 bases sitting between them. Germline V CDR1 and CDR2: MNHEY, SVGAGI. In nucleotides, the CDR3 is TGTGCCAGCAGTTACGGGTCCGGGGTAGGCTATGGCTACACCTTC. It encodes CASSYGSGVGYGYTF.

The rearrangement joins TRBV6-1 to TRBJ2-7, with 10 bases that match TRBD2. The CDR3 contains 15 residues. J lost 0 bases, V lost 3 bases, and 2 bases had no gene match. Germline CDR1 is MNHNS and CDR2 is SASEGT. The CDR3 DNA reads as TGTGCCAGCAGTGAGGGACTAGCGAACTCCTACGAGCAGTACTTC. Its translation is CASSEGLANSYEQYF.

The chain is built from TRBV10-2 and TRBJ2-7; TRBD2 aligns across 7 bases. This CDR3 contains 12 residues. Germline assignment: CDR1 WSHSY and CDR2 SAAADI. The junction had 5 bases not matched to a gene; V was cut back by 11 bases and J by 1 base. The CDR3 region is CAAGLESYEQYF. The CDR3 DNA reads as TGCGCCGCCGGACTAGAATCCTACGAGCAGTACTTC.

The chain uses TRBV2 and TRBJ1-2, with unresolved D. CDR3 size: 13 residues. The germline V gene has CDR1 SNHLY and CDR2 FYNNEI. The V end was cut by 3 bases, the J end by 4 bases, with 9 bases between. The CDR3 DNA is TGTGCCAGCAGTGAGGGTGACATCTATGGCTACACCTTC. Amino acids: CASSEGDIYGYTF.

The chain employs TRBV6-2 or TRBV6-3 and TRBJ2-3; maybe TRBD1 (7 bases). CDR3 length equals 17 residues. CDR1 and CDR2 (germline): MNHEY, SVGEGT. Trimming removed 0 bases from V and 6 bases from J, with 19 bases in between. This chain's CDR3 is CASSYSNSEGAQDTQYF. CDR3 nucleotide sequence: TGTGCCAGCAGTTACTCGAACTCGGAGGGGGCCCAGGATACGCAGTATTTT.

This clone was picked up one time. This sequence joins TRBV5-1 and TRBJ2-2; D gene uncertain. V lost 1 base and J lost 0, with 10 bases in between. This CDR3 has 16 amino acids. The germline gives CDR1 SGHRS, CDR2 YFSETQ. The CDR3 DNA is TGCGCCAGCAGCTTGAACGGGTTGGCGAACACCGGGGAGCTGTTTTTT. Translating it yields CASSLNGLANTGELFF.

Notes on this clone: The junction does not match germline at one end; this may be a read error. The chain uses TRBV6-5 and TRBJ2-2; D might be TRBD1 (6 bases). The CDR3 length is 11 residues. CDR1 is MNHEY and CDR2 is SVGAGI in the germline V gene. The CDR3 DNA reads as TGTGCCAGCAGGTCCAGGGGCCCGGCGATTTTT. It encodes CASRSRGPAIF.

The CDR3 sequence: CASSIITLGEKLFF. Here the CDR3 DNA reads TGTGCCAGTAGTATAATAACACTGGGCGAAAAACTGTTTTTT. The chain carries TRBV19 and TRBJ1-4, with unresolved D. V was cut by 2 bases and J by 8 bases, with 12 bases left in between. Germline CDR1 reads LNHDA; CDR2 reads SQIVND (reference sequence). The CDR3 totals 14 residues.

The chain carries TRBV7-8 and TRBJ1-2; D may be TRBD1 (5 bases). Trimming removed 3 bases from V and 14 bases from J, with 16 bases in between. Germline CDR1 reads SGHVS; CDR2 reads FQNEAQ. This CDR3 comprises 12 residues. CDR3 DNA: TGTGCCAGCAGCTTCCTCGAACGACAGACAACCTTC. It is translated as CASSFLERQTTF.

CDR3 amino acids: CASSQDQASGLRDTQYF. CDR3 DNA sequence: TGCGCCAGCAGCCAAGATCAGGCTAGCGGGCTCAGAGATACGCAGTATTTT. V usage is TRBV4-1 and J usage is TRBJ2-3; 8 bases align to TRBD2. V shed 0 bases and J 5 bases; nucleotides not matched to a gene: 10. The CDR3 runs to 17 residues. CDR1 and CDR2 (germline): MGHRA, YSYEKL.

V gene TRBV25-1 combines with J gene TRBJ2-3; the D gene is possibly TRBD1 (5 bases). V gave up 4 bases and J gave up 6 bases, with 14 bases separating them. This CDR3 has 14 amino acids. Germline CDR1 is MGHDK and CDR2 is SYGVNS. The CDR3 sequence: CASSVGVSMDTQYF. The CDR3 DNA sequence: TGTGCCAGCAGTGTAGGGGTCTCTATGGATACGCAGTATTTT.

The J gene is TRBJ2-2, the V gene TRBV3-1 (or the pseudogene TRBV3-2); D is undetermined. Germline V lookup: CDR1 LGHDT, CDR2 YNNKEL (reference sequence). Trimming cost V 4 bases and J 7 bases, with 10 bases left between them. This CDR3 is 13 amino acids long. CDR3 bases: TGTGCCAGCAGCCCCCTAGGTTTCGGGGAGCTGTTTTTT. This gives the protein CASSPLGFGELFF.

This clone showed up just once. The J gene is TRBJ1-4, the V gene TRBV3-1 (or the pseudogene TRBV3-2); D uncertain. V gave up 3 bases and J gave up 5 bases, with 13 bases separating them. The CDR3 is 15 residues long. In germline, CDR1 is LGHDT, CDR2 YNNKEL (reference sequence). CDR3 sequence: CASSHQFLMNEKLFF. CDR3 bases: TGTGCCAGCAGCCATCAGTTTTTGATGAATGAAAAACTGTTTTTT.